Each of the 25 T cell receptor beta chains below was sequenced from the same sample in a study of OX40 agonist ivuxolimab in advanced cancers. This table comes from immunoSEQ multiplex PCR, and its TCRdb copy is limited to in-frame clones, with some not included. The profile covers around 31,000 clones, with about 88% appearing a single time and approximately 40% taken by the ten largest. The material sequenced was CD4+ or CD8+ T cells sorted from blood, taken in a trial of the OX40 agonist ivuxolimab. These receptors all stem from an adult with an advanced solid tumor such as melanoma, head and neck, liver or kidney cancer.

The gene calls are TRBV14 and TRBJ2-1; D is undetermined. The V gene lost 1 base and the J gene lost 0 bases, with 1 base spanning the gap. The CDR3 is 13 residues long. The germline CDR1 and CDR2 sequences are SGHDN and FVKESK. CDR3 nucleotide sequence: TGTGCCAGCAGCCAAGCCTCCTACAATGAGCAGTTCTTC. Translated, it gives CASSQASYNEQFF.

There are a few counts of this clone. This chain links TRBV2 with TRBJ2-2; 8 bases are shared with TRBD2. This CDR3 has 15 residues. Trimming at V came to 6 bases and at J to 4 bases, leaving 7 bases not matched to a gene. CDR1 and CDR2 from the germline V gene are SNHLY and FYNNEI. As DNA, the CDR3 is TGTGCCAGCAGCGCGGGGGGTAGCGGCACCGGGGAGCTGTTTTTT. It codes for CASSAGGSGTGELFF.

CDR3 region: CASSTTGTSVYNEQFF. CDR3 nucleotide sequence: TGTGCCAGCAGCACAACCGGGACTAGCGTCTACAATGAGCAGTTCTTC. The rearrangement links TRBV5-6 to TRBJ2-1; 10 nucleotides line up with TRBD2. Germline CDR1 SGHDT, CDR2 YYEEEE. CDR3 length: 16 amino acids. V lost 4 bases, J lost 3 bases, and 7 bases stayed unmatched.

The rearrangement joins TRBV30 to TRBJ1-1; D remains ambiguous. Trimming left V 4 bases short and J 1 base short, with 19 bases between. There are 16 residues in the CDR3. The germline gives CDR1 GTSNPN, CDR2 SVGIG (reference sequence). CDR3 sequence (DNA): TGTGCCTGGAAGGAGGTGTCCATGAGAGGGAACACTGAAGCTTTCTTT. Amino acids: CAWKEVSMRGNTEAFF. Full variable domain (missing parts from reference TRBV30 and TRBJ1-1): SQTIHQWPATLVQPVGSPLSLECTVEGTSNPNLYWYRQAAGRGLQLLFYSVGIGQISSEVPQNLSASRPQDRQFILSSKKLLLSDSGFYLCAWKEVSMRGNTEAFFGQGTRLTVV.

The chain combines TRBV7-9 with TRBJ2-1; 9 nucleotides match TRBD2. V dropped 3 bases and J dropped 7; count of bases not matched to a gene: 10. CDR3 length: 16 amino acids. Per the germline V gene, CDR1 is SEHNR and CDR2 is FQNEAQ (reference sequence). This CDR3 reads CASSFEGSGSINEQFF. The CDR3 DNA reads as TGTGCCAGCAGCTTCGAGGGTAGCGGGAGTATAAATGAGCAGTTCTTC.

This chain joins TRBV27 and TRBJ2-2; D gene uncertain. Germline loops: CDR1 MNHEY, CDR2 SMNVEV (reference sequence). CDR3 length: 14 amino acids. V was shortened by 3 bases and J by 2 bases, with 7 bases between the two germline ends. CDR3 coding DNA: TGTGCCAGCAGTTTCTTGCATAACACCGGGGAGCTGTTTTTT. Its protein is CASSFLHNTGELFF.

J is TRBJ2-7 and V is TRBV6-5; D ambiguous. Trimming removed 0 bases at V and 7 bases at J, with 16 bases between. Looked up from germline, CDR1 is MNHEY and CDR2 is SVGAGI. The CDR3 loop spans 15 amino acids. CDR3: CASSYSQVGLGEQYF. The CDR3 DNA is TGTGCCAGCAGTTACTCGCAGGTAGGGCTGGGTGAGCAGTACTTC.

CDR3 sequence reads: CASSLQGISELFF. CDR3 bases: TGTGCCAGTAGTCTCCAGGGTATTTCGGAGCTGTTTTTT. The rearrangement links TRBV19 to TRBJ2-2; D is possibly TRBD1 (5 bases). The CDR3 has 13 amino acids. The germline V gene has CDR1 LNHDA and CDR2 SQIVND (reference sequence). V was pared by 5 bases and J by 10 bases, with 14 bases between.

The CDR3 protein is CASSEGTRSPYEQYF. The CDR3 nucleotides are TGTGCCAGCAGCGAAGGGACACGGTCTCCCTACGAGCAGTACTTC. The V call is TRBV7-9, the J call TRBJ2-7; D may be TRBD1 (6 bases). V shed 5 bases and J shed 2 bases, with 16 bases lying between them. This CDR3 comprises 15 residues. The germline V gene has CDR1 SEHNR and CDR2 FQNEAQ (reference sequence). The full variable domain, its missing parts supplied by reference TRBV7-9 and TRBJ2-7, is DTGVSQNPRHKITKRGQNVTFRCDPISEHNRLYWYRQTLGQGPEFLTYFQNEAQLEKSRLLSDRFSAERPKGSFSTLEIQRTEQGDSAMYLCASSEGTRSPYEQYFGPGTRLTVT.

This chain joins TRBV2 and TRBJ2-1; D uncertain. The V end was cut by 4 bases, the J end by 0 bases, with 13 bases between. Germline values: CDR1 SNHLY, CDR2 FYNNEI. The CDR3 runs 16 residues. The CDR3 spells CASSASEASSYNEQFF. CDR3 DNA sequence: TGTGCCAGCAGTGCTTCTGAAGCGAGCTCCTACAATGAGCAGTTCTTC.

The chain's CDR3 is CASSLELTGGPSEQYF. CDR3 in DNA: TGTGCCAGCAGCTTGGAGTTGACGGGAGGGCCATCCGAGCAGTACTTC. The chain is built from TRBV11-1 and TRBJ2-7; 8 positions match TRBD2. J gave up 6 bases and V 3 bases, and 13 bases lay outside the gene matches. The CDR3 consists of 16 residues. CDR1 SGHAT and CDR2 FQDESV come from the germline V gene (reference sequence).

This chain connects TRBV7-9 to TRBJ2-7; 7 bases agree with TRBD2. This CDR3 contains 18 residues. Per the germline V gene, CDR1 is SEHNR and CDR2 is FQNEAQ (reference sequence). With V trimmed by 4 bases and J by 1 base, 16 bases remained unmatched. CDR3 region: CASSSSGDGEGLSYEQYF. The CDR3 DNA is TGTGCCAGCAGCTCAAGTGGGGATGGGGAGGGCCTGTCCTACGAGCAGTACTTC.

The rearrangement uses TRBV4-1 and TRBJ2-5, with 8 bases fitting TRBD1. V trimming: 2 bases; J trimming: 2 bases; junction bases outside the gene matches: 4. Germline lookup yields CDR1 MGHRA and CDR2 YSYEKL. This CDR3 comprises 15 residues. CDR3 loop: CASSQFGTGQETQYF. Written as DNA, the CDR3 is TGCGCCAGCAGCCAATTTGGGACAGGACAAGAGACCCAGTACTTC.

This clone was detected only once. J is TRBJ2-5 and V is TRBV7-9; 9 bases fit TRBD1. The CDR3 length is 15 residues. Per germline, CDR1 SEHNR and CDR2 FQNEAQ (reference sequence). Trimming removed 4 bases from V and 4 bases from J; junction bases left unmatched: 7. Written as DNA, the CDR3 is TGTGCCAGCAGCTCGACCGGGACAGGGCTAGAGACCCAGTACTTC. Residues: CASSSTGTGLETQYF.

The chain couples TRBV30 to TRBJ2-1; D is possibly TRBD2 (5 bases). The CDR3 contains 16 residues. CDR1 and CDR2 (germline): GTSNPN, SVGIG (reference sequence). Trimming removed 0 bases at V and 1 base at J, with 13 bases between. This CDR3 reads CAWSVLGHESYNEQFF. The CDR3 nucleotides read TGTGCCTGGAGTGTACTAGGTCACGAATCCTACAATGAGCAGTTCTTC.

This clone has more than one count but fewer than ten. The J gene is TRBJ2-7, the V gene TRBV5-1; D possibly corresponds to TRBD1 (6 bases). With 4 bases removed from V and 4 bases from J, the gap between germline ends came to 12 bases. The CDR3 loop spans 13 amino acids. Germline V lookup: CDR1 SGHRS, CDR2 YFSETQ. The chain's CDR3 is CASSVGQLYEQYF. DNA for the CDR3: TGCGCCAGCAGCGTAGGACAGTTATACGAGCAGTACTTC.

The genes are TRBV10-3 and TRBJ1-3; D call uncertain. Germline V gene sequence: CDR1 ENHRY, CDR2 SYGVKD. The CDR3 extends over 12 amino acids. The V gene lost 10 bases and the J gene lost 8 bases, with 15 bases spanning the gap. The CDR3 DNA sequence: TGTGCCACCTCAACGAAATGGGACACCATATATTTT. Protein: CATSTKWDTIYF.

The CDR3 here is CSVEDLTSGSMTGELFF. CDR3 bases: TGCAGCGTTGAGGATCTCACTAGCGGGAGTATGACCGGGGAGCTGTTTTTT. This rearrangement joins TRBV29-1 to TRBJ2-2, with TRBD2 identical over 11 bases. The germline V gene encodes CDR1 SQVTM and CDR2 ANQGSEA. The length of the CDR3 is 17 residues. V gave up 3 bases and J gave up 5 bases; unmatched junction bases: 11.

This rearrangement joins TRBV15 to TRBJ1-4; D is ambiguous. The V gene lost 3 bases and the J gene lost 2 bases, with 19 bases spanning the gap. Germline V gives CDR1 LNHNV, CDR2 YYDKDF (reference sequence). The CDR3 runs 18 residues. CDR3 region: CATSSTRQGSRTNEKLFF. Written as DNA, the CDR3 is TGTGCCACCAGCAGCACTAGACAAGGGAGTCGCACTAATGAAAAACTGTTTTTT.

The chain recombines TRBV4-1 with TRBJ2-3; D is unresolved. CDR1 MGHRA and CDR2 YSYEKL come from the germline V gene. This CDR3 is built from 15 residues. Trimming stripped 0 bases from V and 0 bases from J, with 7 bases between. In nucleotides, the CDR3 is TGCGCCAGCAGCCAAGAAGGTACCAGCACAGATACGCAGTATTTT. This codes for CASSQEGTSTDTQYF.

This chain joins TRBV6-5 and TRBJ2-2; possibly TRBD1 or TRBD2 for D (5 bases each). Germline V gene sequence: CDR1 MNHEY, CDR2 SVGAGI. This CDR3 is built from 15 residues. V lost 1 base, J lost 3 bases, and 9 bases lay in between. CDR3 amino acids: CASSYLPGHTGELFF. DNA for the CDR3: TGTGCCAGCAGTTACTTACCGGGACACACCGGGGAGCTGTTTTTT.

J is TRBJ1-5 and V is TRBV27; D not certain. The CDR3 consists of 14 residues. Germline V gene sequence: CDR1 MNHEY, CDR2 SMNVEV (reference sequence). Between the trimmed V and J ends, which lost 1 base and 2 bases, there was a span of 6 bases. CDR3 DNA: TGTGCCAGCAGTTTATATCAGGGCAATCAGCCCCAGCATTTT. This sequence encodes CASSLYQGNQPQHF.

V usage is TRBV4-1 and J usage is TRBJ2-4; tentative D call: TRBD1 (5 bases). Trimming shortened V by 3 bases and J by 0 bases, and 18 bases separated the two germline ends. CDR1 is MGHRA and CDR2 is YSYEKL in the germline V gene. The CDR3 consists of 18 residues. The CDR3 DNA reads as TGCGCCAGCAGCCAGCCCCTCCGACAGACCTTAGCCAAAAACATTCAGTACTTC. This translates into CASSQPLRQTLAKNIQYF.

The genes are TRBV5-6 and TRBJ1-2, with D maybe TRBD1 (6 bases). V was pared by 2 bases and J by 2 bases, with 7 bases between. This CDR3 has 13 residues. CDR1 is SGHDT, CDR2 YYEEEE, per germline. CDR3 protein: CASSFTGNYGYTF. DNA for the CDR3: TGTGCCAGCAGCTTCACAGGGAACTATGGCTACACCTTC.

The chain carries TRBV19 and TRBJ1-1; 8 bases agree with TRBD1. Looked up from germline, CDR1 is LNHDA and CDR2 is SQIVND (reference sequence). The CDR3 is made up of 16 amino acids. Unmatched junction bases numbered 14, after V lost 5 bases and J lost 6 bases. CDR3 in amino acids: CASSGRTGHRRAEAFF. The CDR3 DNA is TGTGCCAGTAGTGGTAGGACAGGGCATAGGCGCGCTGAAGCTTTCTTT.